The clone carrying this T cell receptor (beta chain) was seen a few times. What it recognizes is unknown. Constant-segment primers and 5'RACE yielded cDNA libraries for TCR alpha and TCR beta, each carrying sample barcodes and UMIs. TCRdb re-derived calls from the 5' RACE reads in MiXCR, one entry per CDR3 protein. The profile shows fewer than 200,000 distinct CDR3 sequences, about 18% of them singletons. This entry belongs to a study of T-cell memory formation after mild COVID-19. Study-wide points: The finding that pre-infection memory included some responding clones suggested that cross-reactive memory joined.

This TCR was recovered from a man younger than 35 who had mild COVID-19 (a few samples of this study predate the infection). Cell type and time point are not known. Sequences were obtained from PBMCs or a T cell subset sorted from them (not recorded which).

CDR3 protein: CASSLRDRDQLFF. As DNA, the CDR3 is TGTGCCAGCAGCTTACGGGACAGGGATCAACTGTTTTTT. The rearrangement joins TRBV7-6 to TRBJ1-4, with 9 bases identical to TRBD1. The CDR3 has 13 residues. Germline CDR1 SGHVS, CDR2 FNYEAQ. Trimming took 2 bases from V and 12 from J; bases not matched to a gene: 4.